The 20 T cell receptor beta chains below come from one sample, sequenced in a study of response to subunit inactivated influenza vaccine. TCRdb ran MiXCR on the RT-PCR reads and lists one entry per CDR3 protein. The sample contains about 540,000 distinct CDR3 sequences, roughly a quarter of which appear only once. The same data also went into a second study, on T cells expressing NK-cell markers. That paper states: 5'RACE template switching with UMIs generated TCR beta cDNA.

The sample consisted of CD4+ T cells sorted from PBMCs, taken 11 to 12 days after vaccination. The receptor source for this set is a man aged 45-65 years who received an inactivated influenza vaccine.

This clonotype occurred a few times. This chain connects TRBV19 to TRBJ2-3; D gene uncertain. Germline CDR1 LNHDA, CDR2 SQIVND (reference sequence). This CDR3 region has 14 residues. V lost 9 bases, J lost 0 bases, and 13 bases lay in between. DNA of the CDR3: TGTGCCAGCGCACGGCGCAGTAGCACAGATACGCAGTATTTT. Protein: CASARRSSTDTQYF.

The chain recombines TRBV27 with TRBJ2-4; D may be TRBD1 (6 bases). Germline lookup yields CDR1 MNHEY and CDR2 SMNVEV (reference sequence). This CDR3 comprises 17 residues. The V gene lost 2 bases and the J gene lost 3 bases, with 17 bases spanning the gap. The CDR3 here is CASSLLGGAGRKNIQYF. CDR3 DNA sequence: TGTGCCAGCAGTTTACTTGGGGGCGCCGGACGCAAAAACATTCAGTACTTC.

The chain combines TRBV20-1 with TRBJ2-7; no reliable D call. The V gene lost 0 bases and the J gene lost 4 bases, with 16 bases spanning the gap. The length of the CDR3 is 15 residues. Germline loops: CDR1 DFQATT, CDR2 SNEGSKA (reference sequence). The CDR3: CSARDVSLLSYEQYF. In nucleotides, the CDR3 is TGCAGTGCTAGAGATGTGAGTCTTTTGAGTTACGAGCAGTACTTC.

The chain links TRBV11-3 to TRBJ2-7; 8 bases match TRBD1. CDR1 SGHNT and CDR2 YENEEA come from the germline V gene. This CDR3 spans 14 amino acids. The V and J ends lost 5 bases and 6 bases, in that order; junction bases with no gene match: 9. In DNA, the CDR3 is TGTGCCAGCAGCGCAGGGACAGGACATGGCGAGCAGTACTTC. Protein product: CASSAGTGHGEQYF.

V gene TRBV6-1 combines with J gene TRBJ1-5; no firm D call. The V and J ends lost 6 bases and 0 bases respectively, with 12 bases between them. CDR1 and CDR2 (germline): MNHNS, SASEGT. The CDR3 spans 15 residues. The CDR3 DNA is TGTGCCAGCAGACTTGGACGGTTTAGCAATCAGCCCCAGCATTTT. This codes for CASRLGRFSNQPQHF.

This clonotype showed up many times. The rearrangement joins TRBV11-2 to TRBJ2-3, with TRBD2 matching 8 bases. CDR1 and CDR2 (germline): SGHAT, FQNNGV. This CDR3 comprises 17 residues. The V gene end was trimmed by 2 bases and the J gene end by 2 bases; junction bases not matched to a gene: 9. In DNA form, the CDR3 reads TGTGCCAGCAGCTTAAACATCATCGGGGGGGACACAGATACGCAGTATTTT. Encoded protein: CASSLNIIGGDTDTQYF.

There are a few counts of this clonotype. This sequence joins TRBV6-1 and TRBJ2-7, with 8 positions matching TRBD2. Germline CDR1 reads MNHNS; CDR2 reads SASEGT. The length of the CDR3 is 14 residues. V shed 10 bases, J shed 7 bases, and the junction held 15 bases outside the gene matches. In nucleotides, the CDR3 is TGTGCCACCCGGAGCGGGAGCTTCACCACTGAGCAGTACTTC. It yields the protein CATRSGSFTTEQYF.

This clonotype was recorded only once. The chain is built from TRBV5-8 and TRBJ1-2; a weak D match, TRBD1 (6 bases). CDR3 length: 15 residues. Germline values: CDR1 SGHTS, CDR2 YDEGEE. V dropped 2 bases and J dropped 4 bases, with 15 bases sitting between them. The CDR3 nucleotides are TGTGCCAGCAGCTTACCTCTAAGGACAGTCTATGGCTACACCTTC. Translation: CASSLPLRTVYGYTF.

This clonotype was observed at least ten times. The rearrangement uses TRBV12-3 or TRBV12-4 and TRBJ1-5; D call uncertain. CDR3 length equals 13 residues. The ends were cut back, 3 bases at V and 4 bases at J, with 7 bases in the middle. CDR3 DNA sequence: TGTGCCAGCAGTTTTGACCGAAATCAGCCCCAGCATTTT. This sequence encodes CASSFDRNQPQHF.

This clonotype was seen a handful of times. The chain employs TRBV4-1 and TRBJ1-2; D is perhaps TRBD1 (5 bases). This CDR3 contains 14 residues. V shed 0 bases and J shed 7 bases, with 12 bases lying between them. Germline V gene lookup returns CDR1 MGHRA and CDR2 YSYEKL. The CDR3, as DNA: TGCGCCAGCAGCCAAGAGCTACAGGAGAGTGGCTACACCTTC. It specifies CASSQELQESGYTF.

The chain combines TRBV11-2 with TRBJ2-5, with D possibly being TRBD1 (6 bases). With 9 bases removed from V and 1 base from J, the gap between germline ends came to 12 bases. CDR3 length: 13 amino acids. Germline lookup yields CDR1 SGHAT and CDR2 FQNNGV. The chain's CDR3 is CASLRGSQETQYF. The CDR3 coding sequence is TGTGCCAGTCTGAGGGGGAGCCAAGAGACCCAGTACTTC. Filled out from reference TRBV11-2 and TRBJ2-5, the complete variable domain reads EAGVAQSPRYKIIEKRQSVAFWCNPISGHATLYWYQQILGQGPKLLIQFQNNGVVDDSQLPKDRFSAERLKGVDSTLKIQPAKLEDSAVYLCASLRGSQETQYFGPGTRLLVL.

This clonotype was counted once. The V gene is TRBV7-2, the J gene TRBJ2-3; D is possibly TRBD2 (6 bases). V shed 2 bases and J shed 3 bases, with 18 bases lying between them. The CDR3 is made up of 17 amino acids. Germline V gives CDR1 SGHTA, CDR2 FQGNSA. The CDR3, as DNA: TGTGCCAGCAGCTTACAAGGCGGGGCCCTCGGGACAGATACGCAGTATTTT. It codes for CASSLQGGALGTDTQYF.

The chain carries TRBV30 and TRBJ1-3; no clear D. V shed 5 bases and J shed 0 bases, with 11 bases lying between them. The CDR3 is 14 amino acids. Germline V gene data show CDR1 as GTSNPN and CDR2 as SVGIG (reference sequence). CDR3: CAWAGPNSGNTIYF. Here the CDR3 DNA reads TGTGCCTGGGCCGGGCCAAACTCTGGAAACACCATATATTTT.

The J gene is TRBJ2-7, the V gene TRBV10-3; D gene unclear. The germline CDR1 and CDR2 sequences are ENHRY and SYGVKD. Trimming cost V 2 bases and J 4 bases, with 6 bases left between them. The CDR3 sequence is 12 residues long. The CDR3 sequence: CAISEQSYEQYF. The CDR3 DNA reads as TGTGCCATCAGTGAGCAATCGTACGAGCAGTACTTC.

V usage is TRBV19 and J usage is TRBJ1-1, with D unresolved. This CDR3 is 14 amino acids long. V shed 2 bases and J shed 0 bases, with 7 bases lying between them. The germline V gene has CDR1 LNHDA and CDR2 SQIVND (reference sequence). CDR3 in amino acids: CASSITGLNTEAFF. CDR3 coding DNA: TGTGCCAGTAGTATAACGGGGTTGAACACTGAAGCTTTCTTT.

This clonotype was seen at least ten times. The chain has TRBV12-3 or TRBV12-4 and TRBJ2-7; no definite D call. The V and J ends lost 3 bases and 0 bases respectively, with 6 bases between them. There are 13 residues in the CDR3. DNA of the CDR3: TGTGCCAGCAGTTTGGCAGCCTCCTACGAGCAGTACTTC. Translating gives CASSLAASYEQYF.

V usage is TRBV11-2 and J usage is TRBJ2-3, with 9 bases matching TRBD2. The CDR3 spans 16 residues. The trim removed 4 bases at V and 5 bases at J, leaving 10 bases unmatched. Germline CDR1 reads SGHAT; CDR2 reads FQNNGV. The CDR3: CASSSRASGVIDTQYF. As DNA, the CDR3 is TGTGCCAGCAGCTCTAGGGCTAGCGGGGTGATAGATACGCAGTATTTT.

This clonotype was picked up many times. As DNA, the CDR3 is TGTGCCAGCAGCCCTGGCGGGAGTTCCACCGGGGAGCTGTTTTTT. It is translated as CASSPGGSSTGELFF. The rearrangement joins TRBV11-3 to TRBJ2-2, with 7 bases lining up with TRBD2. Looked up from germline, CDR1 is SGHNT and CDR2 is YENEEA. This CDR3 comprises 15 residues. V was clipped by 5 bases and J by 4 bases; unmatched bases: 7.

This rearrangement joins TRBV5-5 to TRBJ1-4; 8 nucleotides align to TRBD1. Germline V gene sequence: CDR1 SGHKS, CDR2 YYEKEE (reference sequence). V lost 4 bases, J lost 0 bases, and 8 bases stayed unmatched. CDR3 length: 17 amino acids. The CDR3 spells CASSQNRGAATNEKLFF. Here the CDR3 DNA reads TGTGCCAGCAGCCAGAACAGGGGGGCCGCAACTAATGAAAAACTGTTTTTT.

This clonotype came up a few times. The chain uses TRBV24-1 and TRBJ2-3; D call uncertain. Trimming removed 2 bases at V and 3 bases at J, with 11 bases between. Germline CDR1 and CDR2: KGHDR and SFDVKD. The CDR3 consists of 15 residues. Here the CDR3 DNA reads TGTGCCACCAGTGATTCCTTCAGCGAGACAGATACGCAGTATTTT. Translated: CATSDSFSETDTQYF.